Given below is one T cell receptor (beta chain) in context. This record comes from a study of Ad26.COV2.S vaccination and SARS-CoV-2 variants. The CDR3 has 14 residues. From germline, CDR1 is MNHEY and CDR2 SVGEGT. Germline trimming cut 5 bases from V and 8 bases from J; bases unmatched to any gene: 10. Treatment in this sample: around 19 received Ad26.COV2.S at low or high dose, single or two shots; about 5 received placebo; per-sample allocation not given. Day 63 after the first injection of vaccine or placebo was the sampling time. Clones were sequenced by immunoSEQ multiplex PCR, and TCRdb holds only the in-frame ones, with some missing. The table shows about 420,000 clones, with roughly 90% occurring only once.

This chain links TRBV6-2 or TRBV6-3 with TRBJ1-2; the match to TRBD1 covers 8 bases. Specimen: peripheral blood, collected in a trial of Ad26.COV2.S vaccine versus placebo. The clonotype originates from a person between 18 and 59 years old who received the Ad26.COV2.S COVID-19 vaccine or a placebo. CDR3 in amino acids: CASSPTRTGNGYTF. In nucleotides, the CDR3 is TGTGCCAGCAGTCCCACCCGGACAGGGAACGGCTACACCTTC.